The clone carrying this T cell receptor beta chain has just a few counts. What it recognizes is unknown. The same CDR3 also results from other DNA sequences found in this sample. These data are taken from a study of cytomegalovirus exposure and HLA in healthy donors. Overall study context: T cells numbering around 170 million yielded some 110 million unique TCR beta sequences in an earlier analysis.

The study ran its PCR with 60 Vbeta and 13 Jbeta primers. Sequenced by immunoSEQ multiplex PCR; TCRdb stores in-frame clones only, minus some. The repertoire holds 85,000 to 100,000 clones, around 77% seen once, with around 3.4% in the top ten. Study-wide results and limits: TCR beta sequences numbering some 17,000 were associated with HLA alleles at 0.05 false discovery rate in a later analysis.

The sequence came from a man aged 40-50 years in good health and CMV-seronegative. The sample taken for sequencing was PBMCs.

The CDR3 sequence is CASSDGTSGYNEQFF. Here the CDR3 DNA reads TGTGCCAGCAGTGACGGGACTAGCGGGTACAATGAGCAGTTCTTC. This chain connects TRBV6-4 to TRBJ2-1; 12 bases fit TRBD2. Trimming removed 2 bases from V and 4 bases from J; junction bases left unmatched: 0. The CDR3 has 15 amino acids. Germline V lookup: CDR1 MRHNA, CDR2 SNTAGT.